Listed below are T cell receptor beta chains from one sample, sequenced in a study of shared clonotypes between healthy human individuals. The protocol was immunoSEQ multiplex PCR, while the TCRdb copy is restricted to in-frame clones and leaves out a portion. The top ten clones hold roughly 1.8% of a sample with around 2.1 million clones, more than 85% of them seen once. The sequenced sample was naive CD8+ T cells from PBMCs. All receptors come from a young man in good health. Some clones in this sample may be carry-over from other donors' samples. Each CDR3 is given with its conserved first and last residue. Each record gives: CDR3 length, V gene, J gene, D gene, CDR3 protein. The D gene is left open where the match is weak.

15	TRBV5-6	TRBJ2-1	TRBD1	CASSFGTGAYNEQFF
15	TRBV27	TRBJ2-4	.	CASGPRGLAKNIQYF
14	TRBV4-1	TRBJ2-7	.	CASSQDLKTYEQYF
13	TRBV7-9	TRBJ1-1	.	CASSPGGGGEAFF
15	TRBV29-1	TRBJ2-1	.	CSVLGTAHSDGEQFF
15	TRBV4-3	TRBJ2-1	TRBD2	CASSQSGSSYNEQFF
14	TRBV9	TRBJ2-7	.	CASSVERSGYEQYF
10	TRBV29-1	TRBJ1-1	.	CSVWSAEAFF
16	TRBV6-6	TRBJ2-2	.	CASSYSSGANTGELFF
16	TRBV29-1	TRBJ2-3	.	CSVPFDTVDFTDTQYF
14	TRBV5-1	TRBJ1-4	.	CASSLVGAGEKLFF
15	TRBV10-3	TRBJ2-3	TRBD2	CASLGSAGVSDTQYF
17	TRBV28	TRBJ2-1	TRBD2	CASSLPLAGGFYNEQFF
15	TRBV29-1	TRBJ2-2	.	CSARDSKLNTGELFF
18	TRBV4-2	TRBJ2-1	TRBD2	CASSQAGLAGGAYNEQFF
14	TRBV21-1	TRBJ2-5	.	CASSGTPYQETQYF
17	TRBV9	TRBJ2-6	.	CASERPYKQSRANVLTF
12	TRBV5-1	TRBJ2-5	.	CASLDSQETQYF
15	TRBV29-1	TRBJ2-5	TRBD2	CSVDTSGLTQETQYF
12	TRBV7-9	TRBJ2-1	.	CASSPQAVEQFF
15	TRBV7-3	TRBJ1-1	.	CASSLKLALNTEAFF
14	TRBV18	TRBJ1-1	TRBD1	CASSLDRAYTEAFF
15	TRBV27	TRBJ1-1	.	CASSRGGRLNTEAFF
14	TRBV5-6	TRBJ1-5	.	CASSLATGNQPQHF
14	TRBV11-2	TRBJ1-1	.	CASSLLPGNTEAFF
13	TRBV6-5	TRBJ2-1	.	CASSYSNPNEQFF
13	TRBV9	TRBJ1-2	.	CASSPDGPYGYTF
14	TRBV6-6	TRBJ2-1	.	CASSYRKNRDEQFF
17	TRBV4-2	TRBJ2-7	.	CASSQGPFSGVQYEQYF
14	TRBV29-1	TRBJ2-1	.	CSVSGGVVYNEQFF
14	TRBV27	TRBJ2-7	TRBD2	CASSPGLAGGEQYF
17	TRBV7-2	TRBJ2-1	.	CASRNPLSGFSYNEQFF
15	TRBV5-6	TRBJ2-2	TRBD2	CASSPGTSGTGELFF
12	TRBV27	TRBJ2-7	TRBD2	CASSLGGSEQYF
17	TRBV5-6	TRBJ1-3	.	CASSLGPGFISGNTIYF
13	TRBV5-6	TRBJ1-2	TRBD1	CASSRGGARGYTF
15	TRBV7-3	TRBJ2-1	TRBD1	CASSSRQGGWDEQFF
15	TRBV6-5	TRBJ1-1	TRBD1	CASRYYRQGNTEAFF